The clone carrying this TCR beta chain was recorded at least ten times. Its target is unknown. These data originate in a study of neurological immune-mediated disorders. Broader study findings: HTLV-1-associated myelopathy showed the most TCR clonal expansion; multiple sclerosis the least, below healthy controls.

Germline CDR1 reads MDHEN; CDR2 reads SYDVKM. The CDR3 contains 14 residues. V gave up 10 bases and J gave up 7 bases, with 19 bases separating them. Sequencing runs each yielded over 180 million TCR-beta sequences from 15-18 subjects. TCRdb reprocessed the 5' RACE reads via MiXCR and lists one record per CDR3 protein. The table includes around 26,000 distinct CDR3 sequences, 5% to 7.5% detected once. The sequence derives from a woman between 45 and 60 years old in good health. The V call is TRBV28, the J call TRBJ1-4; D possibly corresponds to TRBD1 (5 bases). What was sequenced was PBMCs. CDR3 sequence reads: CATVTGTPGEKLFF. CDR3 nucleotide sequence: TGTGCCACCGTCACCGGGACCCCGGGTGAAAAACTGTTTTTT.